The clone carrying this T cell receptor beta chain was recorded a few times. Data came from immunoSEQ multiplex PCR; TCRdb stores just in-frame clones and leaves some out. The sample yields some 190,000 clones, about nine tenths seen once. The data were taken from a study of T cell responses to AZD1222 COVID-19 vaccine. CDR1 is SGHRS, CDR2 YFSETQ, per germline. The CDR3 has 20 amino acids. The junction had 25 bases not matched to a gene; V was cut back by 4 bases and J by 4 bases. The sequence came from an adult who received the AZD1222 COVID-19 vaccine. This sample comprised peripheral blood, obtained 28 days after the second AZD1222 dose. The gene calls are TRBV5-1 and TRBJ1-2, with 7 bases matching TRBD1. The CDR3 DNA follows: TGCGCCAGCAGCCCTACTATCGGGGCCTTCAGGGGGGACAACCTCTATGGCTACACCTTC. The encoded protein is CASSPTIGAFRGDNLYGYTF.